These T cell receptor beta chains were read from a single sample in a study of cytomegalovirus exposure and HLA in healthy donors. The assay was immunoSEQ multiplex PCR, and TCRdb's table has in-frame clones only and misses some. This repertoire shows under 130,000 clones, 60% to 70% found once; its top ten account for over 3.5%. The sample comprised PBMCs. Receptors were obtained from a man aged 25-45 years in good health and CMV-seropositive. The CDR3 runs from the conserved cysteine through the conserved F or W.

>TRBJ2-2|TRBV4-2
CASSQDIAGAANTGELFF
>TRBJ1-6|TRBV13
CASSLGQSLNSPLHF
>TRBJ1-2|TRBV7-2
CASSLASNYGYTF
>TRBJ1-2|TRBV7-9
CASSFVGQGVYGYTF
>TRBJ2-5|TRBV4-1
CASSQDWSEKTQYF
>TRBJ1-2|TRBV19
CASKLSGQHVYTF
>TRBJ2-1|TRBV29-1
CSVRGGNYNEQFF
>TRBJ1-1|TRBV4-1
CASSHPLDRGNTEAFF
>TRBJ2-2|TRBV7-3
CASSFSPGQGATGELFF
>TRBJ1-1|TRBV5-1
CASSLESGAEAFF
>TRBJ2-7|TRBV5-4
CASSYARGLSSYEQYF
>TRBJ1-1|TRBV12-5
CASGLDTFTEAFF
>TRBJ2-1|TRBV7-6
CASSLIISRLEGSSYNEQFF
>TRBJ2-3|TRBV5-8
CASSWTGSDTQYF
>TRBJ1-2|TRBV2
CASYHLTDGIYGYTF
>TRBJ2-4|TRBV11-3
CASSRLDSKNIQYF
>TRBJ1-3|TRBV7-8
CASSPRGSGNTIYF
>TRBJ2-7|TRBV30
CAWSVAHEQYF
>TRBJ2-7|TRBV6-1
CASRRGSSYEQYF
>TRBJ2-7|TRBV27
CASSLNFGTQTYEQYF
>TRBJ1-4|TRBV4-1
CASSQVLKADGNEKLFF
>TRBJ2-3|TRBV19
CASSTRQGPDTQYF